This T cell receptor (beta chain) was obtained from a study of cytomegalovirus exposure and HLA in healthy donors. Study at large: Early released data comprised 80 million to 90 million unique TCRs from HLA-typed donors.

Germline CDR1 reads SEHNR; CDR2 reads FQNEAQ (reference sequence). The CDR3 is made up of 14 amino acids. Deletions cut 2 bases from V and 3 bases from J, with 8 bases between. In regard to this clone: Antigen specificity is unknown.

Study-level results: A list of more than 150 TCR beta chains associated with cytomegalovirus was given.

PCR was performed using 60 Vbeta and 13 Jbeta primers. Method: immunoSEQ multiplex PCR; TCRdb's copy keeps in-frame clones and lacks some. The sample has 100,000 to 150,000 clones; around 82% are singletons. This receptor was identified in a man aged 25 to 40 in good health and CMV-seropositive. Sample: PBMCs. This chain joins TRBV7-9 and TRBJ2-1; possibly TRBD1 for D (6 bases). The CDR3 coding sequence is TGTGCCAGCAGCTTACAGGGGATCTACAATGAGCAGTTCTTC. This sequence encodes CASSLQGIYNEQFF.